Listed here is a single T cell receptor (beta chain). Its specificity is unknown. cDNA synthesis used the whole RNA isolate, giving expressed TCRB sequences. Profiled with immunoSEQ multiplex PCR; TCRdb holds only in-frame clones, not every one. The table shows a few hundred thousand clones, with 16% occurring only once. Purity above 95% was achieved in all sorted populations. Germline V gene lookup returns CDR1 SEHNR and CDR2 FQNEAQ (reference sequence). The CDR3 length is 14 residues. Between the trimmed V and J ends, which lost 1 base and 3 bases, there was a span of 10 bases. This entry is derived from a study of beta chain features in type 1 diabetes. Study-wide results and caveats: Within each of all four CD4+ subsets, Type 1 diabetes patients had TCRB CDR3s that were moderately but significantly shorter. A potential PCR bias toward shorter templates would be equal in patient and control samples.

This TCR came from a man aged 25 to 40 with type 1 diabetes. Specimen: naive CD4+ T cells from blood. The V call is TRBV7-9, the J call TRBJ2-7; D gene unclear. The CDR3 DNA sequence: TGTGCCAGCAGCTTAGACAGCAACAGCTACGAGCAGTACTTC. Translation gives CASSLDSNSYEQYF.